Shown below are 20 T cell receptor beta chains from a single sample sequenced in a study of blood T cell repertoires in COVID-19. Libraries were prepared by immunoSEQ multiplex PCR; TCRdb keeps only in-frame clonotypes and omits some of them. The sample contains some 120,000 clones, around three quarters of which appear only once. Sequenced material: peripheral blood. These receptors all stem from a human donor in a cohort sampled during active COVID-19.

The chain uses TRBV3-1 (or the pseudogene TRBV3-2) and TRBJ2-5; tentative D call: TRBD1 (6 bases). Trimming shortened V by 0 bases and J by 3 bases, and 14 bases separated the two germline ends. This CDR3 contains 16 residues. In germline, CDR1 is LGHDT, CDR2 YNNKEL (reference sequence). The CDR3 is CASSQDKRTVKETQYF. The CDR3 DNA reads TGTGCCAGCAGCCAAGATAAGAGGACAGTAAAAGAGACCCAGTACTTC.

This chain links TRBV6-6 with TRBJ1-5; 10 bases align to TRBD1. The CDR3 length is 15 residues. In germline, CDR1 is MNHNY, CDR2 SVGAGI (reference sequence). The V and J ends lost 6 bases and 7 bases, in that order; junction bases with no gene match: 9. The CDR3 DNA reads TGTGCCAGCAGCCAGCGGGACAGGGGAGGACAGCCCCAGCATTTT. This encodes CASSQRDRGGQPQHF.

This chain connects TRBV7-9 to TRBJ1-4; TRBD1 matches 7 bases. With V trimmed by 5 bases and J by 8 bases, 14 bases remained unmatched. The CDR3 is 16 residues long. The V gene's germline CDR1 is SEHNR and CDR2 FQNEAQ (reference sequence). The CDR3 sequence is CASSLGTANPREKLFF. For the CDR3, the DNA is TGTGCCAGCAGCCTAGGGACAGCAAACCCTCGGGAAAAACTGTTTTTT.

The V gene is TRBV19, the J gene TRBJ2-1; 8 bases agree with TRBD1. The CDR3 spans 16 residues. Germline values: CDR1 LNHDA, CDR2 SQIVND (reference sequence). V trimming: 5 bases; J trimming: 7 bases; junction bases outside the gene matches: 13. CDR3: CASSPRGRGQSNEQFF. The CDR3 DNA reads TGTGCCAGTAGTCCCCGTGGCAGGGGGCAAAGTAATGAGCAGTTCTTC.

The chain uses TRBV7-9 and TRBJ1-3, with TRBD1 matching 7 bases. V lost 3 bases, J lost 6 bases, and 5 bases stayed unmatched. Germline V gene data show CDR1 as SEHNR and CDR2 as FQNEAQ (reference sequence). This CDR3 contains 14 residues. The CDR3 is CASSFGTETNTIYF. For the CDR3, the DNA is TGTGCCAGCAGCTTCGGGACAGAGACAAACACCATATATTTT.

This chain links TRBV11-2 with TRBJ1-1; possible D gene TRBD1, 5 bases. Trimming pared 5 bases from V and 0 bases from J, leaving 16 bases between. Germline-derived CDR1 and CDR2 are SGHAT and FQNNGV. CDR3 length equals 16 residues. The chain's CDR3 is CASSAWNGGLNTEAFF. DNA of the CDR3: TGTGCCAGCAGCGCTTGGAACGGGGGATTGAACACTGAAGCTTTCTTT.

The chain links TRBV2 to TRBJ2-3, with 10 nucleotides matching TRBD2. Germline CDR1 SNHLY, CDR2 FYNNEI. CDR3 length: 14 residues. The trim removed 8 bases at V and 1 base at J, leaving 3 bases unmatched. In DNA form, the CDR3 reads TGTGCCAGCCCCACTAGCGGGGGCACAGATACGCAGTATTTT. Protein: CASPTSGGTDTQYF.

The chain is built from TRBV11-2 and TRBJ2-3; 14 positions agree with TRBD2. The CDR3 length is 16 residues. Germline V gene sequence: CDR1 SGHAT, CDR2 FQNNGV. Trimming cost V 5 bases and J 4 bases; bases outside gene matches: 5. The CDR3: CASSRTSGGHADTQYF. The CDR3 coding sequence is TGTGCCAGCAGCCGGACTAGCGGGGGGCATGCAGATACGCAGTATTTT.

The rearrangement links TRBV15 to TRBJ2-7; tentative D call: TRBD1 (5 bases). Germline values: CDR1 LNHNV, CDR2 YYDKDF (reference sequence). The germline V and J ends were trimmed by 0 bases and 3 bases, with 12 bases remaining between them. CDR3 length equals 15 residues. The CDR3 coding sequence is TGTGCCACCAGCAGAGATCTTGGGGCTGACTACGAGCAGTACTTC. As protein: CATSRDLGADYEQYF. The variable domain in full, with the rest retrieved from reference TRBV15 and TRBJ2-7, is DAMVIQNPRYQVTQFGKPVTLSCSQTLNHNVMYWYQQKSSQAPKLLFHYYDKDFNNEADTPDNFQSRRPNTSFCFLDIRSPGLGDTAMYLCATSRDLGADYEQYFGPGTRLTVT.

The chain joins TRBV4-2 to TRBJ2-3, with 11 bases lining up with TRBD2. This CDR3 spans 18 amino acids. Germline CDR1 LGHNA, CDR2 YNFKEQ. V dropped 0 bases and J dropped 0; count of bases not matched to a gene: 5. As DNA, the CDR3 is TGTGCCAGCAGCCAAGATGTAGCGGGGGGGCAGAGCACAGATACGCAGTATTTT. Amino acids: CASSQDVAGGQSTDTQYF.

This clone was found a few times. For the CDR3, the DNA is TGTGCCAGCAGTTCGGGGGGCTTGGCTGGAAACACCATATATTTT. Its translation is CASSSGGLAGNTIYF. The chain carries TRBV28 and TRBJ1-3, with D perhaps TRBD1 (6 bases). V was clipped by 4 bases and J by 2 bases, with 12 bases between them. Germline assignment: CDR1 MDHEN and CDR2 SYDVKM. CDR3 length: 15 amino acids.

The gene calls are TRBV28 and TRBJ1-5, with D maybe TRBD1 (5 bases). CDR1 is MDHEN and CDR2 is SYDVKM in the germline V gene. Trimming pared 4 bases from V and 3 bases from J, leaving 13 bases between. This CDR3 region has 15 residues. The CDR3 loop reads CASSSSRVSNQPQHF. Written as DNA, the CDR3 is TGTGCCAGCAGTTCGTCCAGGGTATCCAATCAGCCCCAGCATTTT.

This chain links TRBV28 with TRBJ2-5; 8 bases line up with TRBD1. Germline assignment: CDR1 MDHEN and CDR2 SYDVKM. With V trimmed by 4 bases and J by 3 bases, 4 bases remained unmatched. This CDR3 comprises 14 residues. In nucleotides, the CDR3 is TGTGCCAGCAGTTGGGACAGGATGGAAGAGACCCAGTACTTC. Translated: CASSWDRMEETQYF.

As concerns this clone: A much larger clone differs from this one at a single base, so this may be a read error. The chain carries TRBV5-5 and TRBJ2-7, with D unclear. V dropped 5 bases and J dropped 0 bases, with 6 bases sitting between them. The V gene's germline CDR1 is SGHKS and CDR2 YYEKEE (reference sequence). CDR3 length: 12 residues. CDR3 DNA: TGTGCCAGCAGTTTTAGCTCCTACGAGCAGTACTTC. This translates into CASSFSSYEQYF.

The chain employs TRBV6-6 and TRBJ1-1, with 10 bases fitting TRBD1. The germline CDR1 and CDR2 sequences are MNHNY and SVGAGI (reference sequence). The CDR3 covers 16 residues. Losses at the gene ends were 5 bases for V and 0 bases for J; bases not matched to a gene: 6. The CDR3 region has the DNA TGTGCCAGCAGTCGATCGGGACAGGGGTTGAACACTGAAGCTTTCTTT. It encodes CASSRSGQGLNTEAFF.

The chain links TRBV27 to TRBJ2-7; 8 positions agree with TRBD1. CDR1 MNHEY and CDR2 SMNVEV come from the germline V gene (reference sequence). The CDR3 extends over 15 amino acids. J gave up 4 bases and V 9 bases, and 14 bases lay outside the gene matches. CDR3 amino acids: CASHTRGTGSYEQYF. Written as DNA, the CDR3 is TGTGCCAGTCATACAAGGGGGACAGGCTCTTACGAGCAGTACTTC.

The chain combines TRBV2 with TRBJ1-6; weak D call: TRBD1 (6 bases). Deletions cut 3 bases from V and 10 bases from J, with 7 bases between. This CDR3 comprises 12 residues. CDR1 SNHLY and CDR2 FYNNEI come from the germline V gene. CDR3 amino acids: CASSDGGSPLHF. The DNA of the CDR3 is TGTGCCAGCAGTGATGGGGGCTCACCCCTCCACTTT.

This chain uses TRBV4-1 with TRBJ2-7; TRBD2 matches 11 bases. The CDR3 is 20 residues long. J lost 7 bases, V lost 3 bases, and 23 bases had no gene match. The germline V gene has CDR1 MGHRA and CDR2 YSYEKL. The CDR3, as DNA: TGCGCCAGCAGCCATGAAGGTCCTCCCGGGCTAGCGGGGGGATCGGAGGAGCAGTACTTC. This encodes CASSHEGPPGLAGGSEEQYF.

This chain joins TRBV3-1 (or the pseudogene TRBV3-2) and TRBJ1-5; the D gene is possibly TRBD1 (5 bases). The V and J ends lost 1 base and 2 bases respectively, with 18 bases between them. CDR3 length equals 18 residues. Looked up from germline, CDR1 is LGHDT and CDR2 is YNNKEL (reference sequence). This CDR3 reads CASSQGFPGSGGNQPQHF. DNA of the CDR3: TGTGCCAGCAGCCAAGGATTCCCAGGGTCAGGAGGCAATCAGCCCCAGCATTTT.

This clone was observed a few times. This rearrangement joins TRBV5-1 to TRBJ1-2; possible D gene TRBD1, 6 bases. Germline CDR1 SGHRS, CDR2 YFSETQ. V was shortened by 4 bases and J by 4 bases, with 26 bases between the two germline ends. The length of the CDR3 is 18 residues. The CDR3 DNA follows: TGCGCCAGCAGCGGATCCGGGACACAAAGGGGATTGAGCTATGGCTACACCTTC. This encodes CASSGSGTQRGLSYGYTF.